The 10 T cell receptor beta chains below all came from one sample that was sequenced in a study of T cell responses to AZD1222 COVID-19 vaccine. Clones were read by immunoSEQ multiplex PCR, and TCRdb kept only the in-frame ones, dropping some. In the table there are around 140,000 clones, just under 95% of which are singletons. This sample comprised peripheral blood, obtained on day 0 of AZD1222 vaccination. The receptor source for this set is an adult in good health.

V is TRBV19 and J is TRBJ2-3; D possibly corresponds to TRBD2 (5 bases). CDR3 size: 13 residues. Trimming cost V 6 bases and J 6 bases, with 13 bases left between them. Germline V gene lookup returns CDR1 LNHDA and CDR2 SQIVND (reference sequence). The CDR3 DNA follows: TGTGCCAGTAGCCGCGGGCGGCCCGATACGCAGTATTTT. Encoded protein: CASSRGRPDTQYF.

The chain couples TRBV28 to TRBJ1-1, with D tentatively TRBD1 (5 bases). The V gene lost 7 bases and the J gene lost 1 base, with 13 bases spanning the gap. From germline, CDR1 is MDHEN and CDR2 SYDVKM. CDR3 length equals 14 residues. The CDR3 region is CASILRTTNTEAFF. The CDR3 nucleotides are TGTGCCAGCATCCTACGGACAACGAACACTGAAGCTTTCTTT.

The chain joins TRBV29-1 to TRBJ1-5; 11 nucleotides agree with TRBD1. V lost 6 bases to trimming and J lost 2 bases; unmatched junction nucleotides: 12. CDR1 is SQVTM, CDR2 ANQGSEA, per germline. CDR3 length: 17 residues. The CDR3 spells CSVGQGAIGQGNQPQHF. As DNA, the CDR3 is TGCAGCGTCGGACAGGGGGCTATCGGGCAGGGCAATCAGCCCCAGCATTTT.

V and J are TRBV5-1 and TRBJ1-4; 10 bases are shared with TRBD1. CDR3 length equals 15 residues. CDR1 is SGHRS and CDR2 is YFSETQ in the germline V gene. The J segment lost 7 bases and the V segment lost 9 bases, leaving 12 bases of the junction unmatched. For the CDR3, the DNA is TGCGCCACCTCTTCTTCCGGGACAGGGGCTGAAAAACTGTTTTTT. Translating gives CATSSSGTGAEKLFF.

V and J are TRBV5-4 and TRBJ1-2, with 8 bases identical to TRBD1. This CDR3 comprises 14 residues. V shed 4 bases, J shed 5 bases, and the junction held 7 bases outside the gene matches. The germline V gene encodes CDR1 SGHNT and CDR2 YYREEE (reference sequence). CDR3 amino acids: CASSPGGQDYGYTF. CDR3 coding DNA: TGTGCCAGCAGCCCGGGGGGACAGGATTATGGCTACACCTTC. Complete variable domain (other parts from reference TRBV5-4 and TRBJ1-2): ETGVTQSPTHLIKTRGQQVTLRCSSQSGHNTVSWYQQALGQGPQFIFQYYREEENGRGNFPPRFSGLQFPNYSSELNVNALELDDSALYLCASSPGGQDYGYTFGSGTRLTVV.

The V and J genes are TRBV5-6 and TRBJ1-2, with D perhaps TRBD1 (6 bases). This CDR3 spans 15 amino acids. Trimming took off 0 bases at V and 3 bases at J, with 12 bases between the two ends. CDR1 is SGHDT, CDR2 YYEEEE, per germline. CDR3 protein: CASSLGTAAHYGYTF. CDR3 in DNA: TGTGCCAGCAGCTTGGGGACAGCGGCACACTATGGCTACACCTTC.

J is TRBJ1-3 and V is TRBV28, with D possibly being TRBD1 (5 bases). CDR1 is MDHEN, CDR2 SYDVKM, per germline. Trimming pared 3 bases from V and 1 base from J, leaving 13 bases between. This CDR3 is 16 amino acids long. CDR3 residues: CASSFGGHTSGNTIYF. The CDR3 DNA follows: TGTGCCAGCAGTTTTGGAGGACATACATCTGGAAACACCATATATTTT. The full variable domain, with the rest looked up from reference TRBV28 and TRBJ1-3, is DVKVTQSSRYLVKRTGEKVFLECVQDMDHENMFWYRQDPGLGLRLIYFSYDVKMKEKGDIPEGYSVSREKKERFSLILESASTNQTSMYLCASSFGGHTSGNTIYFGEGSWLTVV.

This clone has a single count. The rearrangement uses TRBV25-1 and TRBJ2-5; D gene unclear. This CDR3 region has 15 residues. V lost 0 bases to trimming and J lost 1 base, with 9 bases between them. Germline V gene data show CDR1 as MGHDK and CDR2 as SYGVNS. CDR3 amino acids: CASSEYSQPQETQYF. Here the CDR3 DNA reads TGTGCCAGCAGTGAATACTCGCAGCCCCAAGAGACCCAGTACTTC.

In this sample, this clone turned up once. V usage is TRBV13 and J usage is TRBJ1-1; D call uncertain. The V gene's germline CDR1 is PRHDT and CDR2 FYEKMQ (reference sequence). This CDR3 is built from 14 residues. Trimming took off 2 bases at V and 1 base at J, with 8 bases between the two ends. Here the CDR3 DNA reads TGTGCCAGCAGCTTAACATCCTCGAACACTGAAGCTTTCTTT. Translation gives CASSLTSSNTEAFF. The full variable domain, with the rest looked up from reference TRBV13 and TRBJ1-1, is AAGVIQSPRHLIKEKRETATLKCYPIPRHDTVYWYQQGPGQDPQFLISFYEKMQSDKGSIPDRFSAQQFSDYHSELNMSSLELGDSALYFCASSLTSSNTEAFFGQGTRLTVV.

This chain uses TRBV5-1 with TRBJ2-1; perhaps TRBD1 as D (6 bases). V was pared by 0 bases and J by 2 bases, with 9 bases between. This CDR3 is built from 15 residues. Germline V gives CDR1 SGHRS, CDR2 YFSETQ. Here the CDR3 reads CASSLVDSTYNEQFF. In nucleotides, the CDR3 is TGCGCCAGCAGCTTGGTGGACAGCACCTACAATGAGCAGTTCTTC.